This TCR beta chain appears in the sequencing data of a study of blood T cell repertoires in COVID-19. Study details: COVID-19 samples, acute and convalescent, were from the United States, Italy and Spain.

In the original workflow: Estimated nucleated cell counts came from reference gene primer amplification. The data were produced by immunoSEQ multiplex PCR, yet TCRdb's version contains in-frame clones alone and is incomplete. That table furnishes V, J and clone size, whereas the DNA furnished D and trimming. The repertoire holds a few hundred thousand clones, around 84% seen once, with about 3.6% in the top ten. V lost 5 bases to trimming and J lost 2 bases; unmatched junction nucleotides: 5. The CDR3 is 14 amino acids. Germline CDR1 is SGHAT and CDR2 is FQNNGV. The V call is TRBV11-2, the J call TRBJ2-7, with 8 bases matching TRBD1. The receptor was isolated from a woman between 18 and 30 years old with acute or convalescent COVID-19. Sequenced: peripheral blood. The CDR3 region has the DNA TGTGCCAGCAGCACCGGACAGGGTCCCTACGAGCAGTACTTC. Its translation is CASSTGQGPYEQYF.